This T cell receptor beta chain was documented in a study of metastatic and nonmetastatic thyroid tumors. Looking at the study overall: Both malignant and benign thyroid patients supplied peripheral blood and tumor or nodule tissue samples, across which the repertoires of these patients were then compared. General observations from the study: Reports indicated that malignant thyroid tumors showed significantly higher TCR beta diversity than benign nodules did, in blood and tumor.

The V gene lost 4 bases and the J gene lost 2 bases, with 18 bases spanning the gap. This CDR3 is built from 16 residues. Per the germline V gene, CDR1 is SGHKS and CDR2 is YYEKEE (reference sequence). In the original analysis: Across clinicopathological groups, CDR3 differences served as the basis for building a distant-metastasis classifier for papillary thyroid cancer. TCRdb reanalyzed the PCR reads with MiXCR. These V and J calls derive from TCRdb rather than the authors' analysis. The sample shows about 21,000 clones, approximately 16% of them seen only once. Prior to thyroid surgery, none of the patients had received any treatment. This clone showed up many times. Its antigen is unknown.

The V call is TRBV5-5, the J call TRBJ2-5; D could derive from TRBD1 or TRBD2 (5 bases each). The receptor was isolated from a female donor with papillary thyroid cancer or a benign thyroid nodule (not recorded which). Some clones in this sample may be carry-over from other donors' samples. Specimen: tumor tissue. This CDR3 reads CASSRNEGQGQETQYF. The CDR3 nucleotides are TGTGCCAGCAGCCGAAATGAGGGGCAAGGGCAAGAGACCCAGTACTTC.